The entry below describes one T cell receptor (beta chain). Its target is not known. Relapse after autologous stem cell transplantation occurred in every patient, and brentuximab vedotin exposure varied. The data derive from a study of PD-1 blockade in classical Hodgkin lymphoma. Study-wide results and caveats: Reasons behind the repertoire differences stay unclear, perhaps disease activity or earlier therapy.

Sequencing used immunoSEQ multiplex PCR; TCRdb keeps in-frame clones, though not all of them. The table lists 100,000 or so clones, approximately 90% of them singletons. Source: peripheral blood mononuclear cells (PBMCs), taken before the second cycle of nivolumab. This receptor was identified in a human donor with classical Hodgkin lymphoma.

CDR3 in amino acids: CASSPSIPKGSNQPQHF. In DNA form, the CDR3 reads TGTGCCAGCAGCCCATCGATCCCAAAGGGTAGCAATCAGCCCCAGCATTTT. The gene calls are TRBV28 and TRBJ1-5; D gene ambiguous. The V gene lost 6 bases and the J gene lost 0 bases, with 18 bases spanning the gap. Looked up from germline, CDR1 is MDHEN and CDR2 is SYDVKM. This CDR3 spans 17 amino acids.